This T cell receptor (beta chain) was identified during a study of T cells in Graves' hyperthyroidism and ophthalmopathy (dated by TCRdb to about 2019). Notes on the research overall: To identify TCR V-J signatures that set the groups apart, the researchers used a discovery cohort of more than 95 patients, made up of around 42 with Graves' ophthalmopathy and some 60 with stable Graves' hyperthyroidism. Prospective prediction of ophthalmopathy was tested in an independent validation cohort of approximately 19 hyperthyroidism patients and roughly 16 patients who later progressed to ophthalmopathy. The 90 or so discovery patients were randomly split 7:3 into training and test sets. In roughly six Graves' hyperthyroidism patients, the study also compared T-cell repertoires from thyroid tissue with T-cell repertoires from blood. Following sampling, methimazole starting at 30 mg daily was given to hyperthyroidism patients, and high-dose intravenous methylprednisolone was given to ophthalmopathy patients. The paper describes TCR Vbeta CDR3 sequencing of 140 or so peripheral blood samples, made up of 43 ophthalmopathy patients, more than 70 hyperthyroidism patients and 17 progressor patients. The investigation overall reported the following: Sample size was not statistically predetermined, and blinding of investigators to group allocation was not performed. In cross-validation, a model built on a 13 V-J signature told ophthalmopathy apart from stable hyperthyroidism with less than 90% sensitivity and roughly 82% specificity, and in testing the same model reached 80%/75%. In validation, the model predicted progression to ophthalmopathy a median of roughly 6.1 months before onset, with 65% to 71% sensitivity and roughly 79% specificity. Most expanded thyroid clonotypes (frequency above 0.001) were also detected in blood, suggesting blood repertoires may reflect thyroid immune responses.

This clonotype turned up a few times. The target of this receptor is not known. No base-level quality is on record; no much larger clone is a single base apart. Any patient with an uncontrolled infection, another autoimmune disease, pregnancy or lactation was excluded. Diagnoses relied on clinical symptoms, serum thyroxine and TRAb, thyroid ultrasound and orbital computed tomography. Total RNA was extracted with Trizol reagent, and quality was checked on an Agilent 2100 Bioanalyzer. TCR beta CDR3 regions were amplified from RNA transcripts. The first round of RT-PCR for the TCR CDR3 was performed with the HTBI primer set and the Qiagen OneStep RT-PCR kit. Libraries were constructed in a second round of multiplex PCR, after which size selection and purification were performed. Paired-end sequencing of the libraries was performed with 100 bp reads on an Illumina HiSeq2000. In the source study's methods: Raw data were processed with SOAPnuke, discarding reads with adapters, uncalled bases, mean Phred below 15, or no exact constant-primer or identifier match. High-quality paired reads were merged with COPE v1.2.5, and unique nucleotide sequences were defined as clonotypes. MiTCR v1.1 was used to align clonotypes to the IMGT TRBV, TRBD and TRBJ reference segments. Only V-J combinations with frequency above 0.0001, covering 99% to 99.2% of repertoires, were analysed. The TCS score was defined as the ratio of F50 (clonal expansion) to E x V (chaos), calculated using BLOSUM62-based TCRdist between CDR3 peptides within each V-J. Welch's t-statistics and random forest reduced around 550 V-J features to 13, which were used in a naive Bayes classifier (R e1071). The similarity between thyroid and blood repertoires was quantified using the Morisita-Horn index. TCRdb trimmed the raw reads at Q25, called clones with MiXCR and kept productive beta chains. All rows with the same CDR3 protein become a single entry with the most common DNA and genes. TCRdb's processing, not the study's, gives the V and J calls here. The sample table records 500,000 to 600,000 distinct CDR3 sequences; approximately 49% of these occur just once. 44% of the sample is held by the ten biggest clonotypes.

Reading from cysteine to phenylalanine, the CDR3 counts 14 amino acids. Of the read, only the CDR3 DNA is kept; its 42 bases are in frame from base 1. Trimming removed 3 bases from V and 2 bases from J, leaving 11 bases between the germline ends. As encoded in the germline V gene, CDR1 is ENHRY while CDR2 is SYGVKD. Source material: peripheral blood or thyroid tissue (not recorded which). Rearrangement joined TRBV10-3 to TRBJ2-7, with an unclear D gene assignment. This TCR was sampled from an adult woman with Graves' disease, either hyperthyroidism or ophthalmopathy (not recorded which). The sequenced DNA is TGTGCCATCAGTGATTTGGGCAGTCCCTACGAGCAGTACTTC. Translated, this gives CAISDLGSPYEQYF.